This entry is about one T cell receptor beta chain. This sample was included in a study of T-cell memory formation after mild COVID-19. CDR1 is LGHNA, CDR2 YSLEER, per germline. The CDR3 spans 20 residues. Trimming at V came to 4 bases and at J to 0 bases, leaving 19 bases not matched to a gene. MiXCR, run by TCRdb on the 5' RACE reads, gives a single entry per CDR3 protein. Altogether around 340,000 distinct CDR3 sequences are present, roughly 21% being singletons, with the ten largest covering roughly an eighth. The sequence derives from an adult woman who had mild COVID-19 (a few samples of this study predate the infection). Cell type and time point are not known. This chain uses TRBV4-3 with TRBJ2-7; 9 bases are shared with TRBD1. The sample taken for sequencing was PBMCs or a T cell subset sorted from them (not recorded which). CDR3 in amino acids: CASSLDQNGPGTGYSYEQYF. The DNA of the CDR3 is TGCGCCAGCAGCCTTGACCAAAACGGTCCCGGGACAGGGTACTCCTACGAGCAGTACTTC.